Following are 10 T cell receptor beta chains from one sample sequenced in a study of early T cells in non-severe SARS-CoV-2 infection. One entry per CDR3 protein, called by TCRdb with MiXCR from the 5' RACE reads. The sample has roughly 110,000 distinct CDR3 sequences, more than 9.5% seen once. The specimen sequenced was whole blood. Receptor source: an adult who was a healthcare worker with PCR-confirmed SARS-CoV-2 infection or an uninfected control (not recorded which).

This clonotype was counted between two and nine times. The chain links TRBV6-2 or TRBV6-3 to TRBJ2-1; D is perhaps TRBD1 or TRBD2 (5 bases each). This CDR3 comprises 11 residues. CDR1 and CDR2 (germline): MNHEY, SVGEGT. V was shortened by 7 bases and J by 10 bases, with 11 bases between the two germline ends. The CDR3 DNA sequence: TGTGCCAGCACCAAGTGGGGGGAGCAGTTCTTC. Protein sequence: CASTKWGEQFF.

This clonotype showed up many times. The rearrangement uses TRBV7-2 and TRBJ2-1; D gene ambiguous. Looked up from germline, CDR1 is SGHTA and CDR2 is FQGNSA. V was pared by 5 bases and J by 2 bases, with 13 bases between. The CDR3 extends over 15 amino acids. The CDR3 DNA sequence: TGTGCCAGCAGCGACGTAGAGTTCCCCTACAATGAGCAGTTCTTC. It translates to CASSDVEFPYNEQFF.

This chain connects TRBV3-1 to TRBJ2-3; no definite D call. Germline V lookup: CDR1 LGHDT, CDR2 YNNKEL (reference sequence). The CDR3 has 13 residues. The V and J ends lost 2 bases and 6 bases respectively, with 9 bases between them. The CDR3 DNA reads as TGTGCCAGCAGCCAATCCCCGTCGGATACGCAGTATTTT. Amino acid sequence: CASSQSPSDTQYF.

This clonotype has just a few counts. The chain carries TRBV7-3 and TRBJ2-2, with TRBD1 matching 9 bases. Germline V gene sequence: CDR1 SGHTA, CDR2 FQGTGA. J gave up 3 bases and V 5 bases, and 7 bases lay outside the gene matches. The CDR3 is made up of 16 amino acids. The CDR3 loop is CASSLPGQGYTGELFF. CDR3 nucleotide sequence: TGTGCCAGCAGCCTACCGGGACAGGGCTACACCGGGGAGCTGTTTTTT.

This clonotype came up many times. The chain uses TRBV4-1 and TRBJ2-3, with 7 nucleotides matching TRBD2. CDR3 size: 16 residues. Germline trimming cut 0 bases from V and 1 base from J; bases unmatched to any gene: 4. Germline assignment: CDR1 MGHRA and CDR2 YSYEKL. The CDR3 region is CASSQDRLAGTDTQYF. DNA for the CDR3: TGCGCCAGCAGCCAAGACCGCCTAGCGGGCACAGATACGCAGTATTTT.

This clonotype was detected many times. The gene calls are TRBV30 and TRBJ2-3; tentative D call: TRBD1 (6 bases). The CDR3 length is 16 residues. Germline CDR1 reads GTSNPN; CDR2 reads SVGIG (reference sequence). V was clipped by 5 bases and J by 2 bases, with 20 bases between them. CDR3 in amino acids: CAWDVDRFWNTDTQYF. The CDR3, as DNA: TGTGCCTGGGACGTTGACAGGTTTTGGAACACAGATACGCAGTATTTT.

This clonotype appeared a few times. The rearrangement uses TRBV20-1 and TRBJ1-5; perhaps TRBD1 as D (6 bases). Germline V lookup: CDR1 DFQATT, CDR2 SNEGSKA (reference sequence). V shed 2 bases and J shed 4 bases, with 6 bases lying between them. The CDR3 runs to 12 residues. The CDR3 coding sequence is TGCAGTGCTAGAAGGGGGAATCAGCCCCAGCATTTT. It encodes CSARRGNQPQHF.

This clonotype was observed many times. The rearrangement joins TRBV30 to TRBJ2-3; TRBD2 is a possible D gene (5 bases). Germline CDR1 reads GTSNPN; CDR2 reads SVGIG (reference sequence). V was trimmed by 2 bases and J by 4 bases, leaving 10 bases between them. The CDR3 has 13 residues. This CDR3 is CAWSLRGSDTQYF. In DNA form, the CDR3 reads TGTGCCTGGAGTCTCCGCGGGTCAGATACGCAGTATTTT.

The CDR3 DNA sequence: TGTGCCAGCAAGCACTCCTGGAAAATAGATACGCAGTATTTT. Encoded protein: CASKHSWKIDTQYF. The V and J genes are TRBV12-3 or TRBV12-4 and TRBJ2-3, with no clear D. The CDR3 contains 14 residues. The ends were cut back, 7 bases at V and 5 bases at J, with 16 bases in the middle.

In its sample, this clonotype was seen many times. This chain uses TRBV27 with TRBJ2-7; 14 bases align to TRBD2. Germline CDR1 MNHEY, CDR2 SMNVEV (reference sequence). With 5 bases clipped from V and 8 bases from J, the junction kept 14 bases outside the gene matches. The CDR3 is 17 residues long. The CDR3 sequence: CASSTSFGTSGSFKQYF. Written as DNA, the CDR3 is TGTGCCAGCAGTACCTCGTTCGGGACTAGCGGGAGTTTCAAGCAGTACTTC.